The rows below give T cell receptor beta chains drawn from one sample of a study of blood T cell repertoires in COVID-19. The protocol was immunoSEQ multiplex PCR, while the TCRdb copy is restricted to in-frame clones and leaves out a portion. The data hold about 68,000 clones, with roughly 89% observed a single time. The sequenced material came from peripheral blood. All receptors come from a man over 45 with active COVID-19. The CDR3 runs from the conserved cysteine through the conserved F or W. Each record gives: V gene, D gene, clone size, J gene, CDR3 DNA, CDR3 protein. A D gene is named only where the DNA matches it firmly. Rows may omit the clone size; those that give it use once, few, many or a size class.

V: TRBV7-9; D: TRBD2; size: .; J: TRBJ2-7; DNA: TGTGCCAGCAGCTGGGACGGGGAGGGCGAGCAGTACTTC; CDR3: CASSWDGEGEQYF
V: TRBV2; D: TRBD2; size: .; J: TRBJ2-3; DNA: TGTGCCAGCAGCCTAACTAGCGGAACAGATACGCAGTATTTT; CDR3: CASSLTSGTDTQYF
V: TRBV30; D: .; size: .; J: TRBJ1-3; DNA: TGTGCCTGGAGAGACCGCGCAGGGGCCGGAAACACCATATATTTT; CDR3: CAWRDRAGAGNTIYF
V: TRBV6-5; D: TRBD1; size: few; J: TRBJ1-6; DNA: TGTGCCAGCAGTTACTCGACAGGGACACTAAATTCACCCCTCCACTTT; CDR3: CASSYSTGTLNSPLHF
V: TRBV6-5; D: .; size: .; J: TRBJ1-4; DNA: TGTGCCAGCAGCCTCGGACAGAATAATGAAAAACTGTTTTTT; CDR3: CASSLGQNNEKLFF
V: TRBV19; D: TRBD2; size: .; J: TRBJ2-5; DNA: TGTGCCAGTAGTGCCAATCCAGCGGGGGGACGTGGAGAGACCCAGTACTTC; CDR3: CASSANPAGGRGETQYF
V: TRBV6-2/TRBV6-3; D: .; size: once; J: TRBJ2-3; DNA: TGTGCCAGCAGCTCGCCGGAGGGGCGGGGCACAGATACGCAGTATTTT; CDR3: CASSSPEGRGTDTQYF
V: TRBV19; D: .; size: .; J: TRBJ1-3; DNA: TGTGCCAGTAGTAGGTACTTCTACTCTGGAAACACCATATATTTT; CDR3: CASSRYFYSGNTIYF
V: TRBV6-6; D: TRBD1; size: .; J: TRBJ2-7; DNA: TGTGCCAGCAGACTTGGGACAGGGCGAAGGGACGAGCAGTACTTC; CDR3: CASRLGTGRRDEQYF
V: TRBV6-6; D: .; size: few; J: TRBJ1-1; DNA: TGTGCCAGCTCTGAGCTTGGGAGCCAATACGAAGCTTTCTTT; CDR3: CASSELGSQYEAFF
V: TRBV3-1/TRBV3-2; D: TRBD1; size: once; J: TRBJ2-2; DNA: TGTGCCAGCAGCCAAGTTTGGGGACAGGGAGACACCGGGGAGCTGTTTTTT; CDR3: CASSQVWGQGDTGELFF
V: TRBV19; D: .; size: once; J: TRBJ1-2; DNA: TGTGCCAGTAGTATTGTGGGCGCGAACTATGGCTACACCTTC; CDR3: CASSIVGANYGYTF
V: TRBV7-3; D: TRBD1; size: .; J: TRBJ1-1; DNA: TGTGCCAGCAGCTTAACGGGCTGGGACAGCGAAGCTTTCTTT; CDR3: CASSLTGWDSEAFF
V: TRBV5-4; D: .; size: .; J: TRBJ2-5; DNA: TGTGCCAGCAGCTTTAGGACGCCAAGGGGGGAGACCCAGTACTTC; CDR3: CASSFRTPRGETQYF
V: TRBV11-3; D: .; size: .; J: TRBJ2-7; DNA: TGTGCCAGCAGCTTCCCGACAACGATCTCCTACGAGCAGTACTTC; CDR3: CASSFPTTISYEQYF
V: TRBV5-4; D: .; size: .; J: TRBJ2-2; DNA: TGTGCCAGCAGCTTGGCCGGGGTAAACCCCGGGGAGCTGTTTTTT; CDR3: CASSLAGVNPGELFF
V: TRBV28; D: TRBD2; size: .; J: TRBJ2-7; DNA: TGTGCCAGCAGTTCCTCCCCGGGACTAGGGGCTTTAGGATACGAGCAGTACTTC; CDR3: CASSSSPGLGALGYEQYF
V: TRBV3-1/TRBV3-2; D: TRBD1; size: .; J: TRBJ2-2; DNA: TGTGCCAGCAGCCAAGGCCCGGGACAGTGGGGCGCCGGGGAGCTGTTTTTT; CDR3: CASSQGPGQWGAGELFF
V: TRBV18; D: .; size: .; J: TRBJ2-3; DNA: TGTGCCAGCTCACCCCCCGGGACTCCTTCCGAGTATTTT; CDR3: CASSPPGTPSEYF
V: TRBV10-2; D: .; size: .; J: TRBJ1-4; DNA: TGCGCCAGCAGTGAGCGGGCCCAGGGCACGGATGAAAAACTGTTTTTT; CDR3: CASSERAQGTDEKLFF
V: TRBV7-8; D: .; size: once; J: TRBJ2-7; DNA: TGTGCCAGCAGCAAACCGCTGAATCAGCGGGACTTC; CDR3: CASSKPLNQRDF
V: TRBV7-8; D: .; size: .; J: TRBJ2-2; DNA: TGTGCCAGCAGCCTTCAAGACACACCGAACACCGGGGAGCTGTTTTTT; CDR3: CASSLQDTPNTGELFF
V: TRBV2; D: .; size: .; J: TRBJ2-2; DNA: TGTGCCAGCAAATGGCAGAACACCGGGGAGCTGTTTTTT; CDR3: CASKWQNTGELFF